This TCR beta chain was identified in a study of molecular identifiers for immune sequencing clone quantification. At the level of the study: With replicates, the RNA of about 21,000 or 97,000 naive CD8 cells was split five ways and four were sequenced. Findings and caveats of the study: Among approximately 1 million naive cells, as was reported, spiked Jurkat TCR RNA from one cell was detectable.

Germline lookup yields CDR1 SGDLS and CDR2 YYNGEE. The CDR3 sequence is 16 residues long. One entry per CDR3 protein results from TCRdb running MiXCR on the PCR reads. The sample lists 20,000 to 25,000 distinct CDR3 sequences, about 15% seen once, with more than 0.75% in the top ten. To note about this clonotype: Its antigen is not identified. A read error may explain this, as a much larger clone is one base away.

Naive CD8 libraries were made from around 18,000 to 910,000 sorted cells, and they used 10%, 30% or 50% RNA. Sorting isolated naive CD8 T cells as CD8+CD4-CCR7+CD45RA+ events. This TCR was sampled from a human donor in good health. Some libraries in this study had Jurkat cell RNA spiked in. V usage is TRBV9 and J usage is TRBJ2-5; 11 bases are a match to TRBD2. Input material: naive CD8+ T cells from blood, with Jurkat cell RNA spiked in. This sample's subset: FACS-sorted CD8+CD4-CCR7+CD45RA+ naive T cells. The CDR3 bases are TGTACCAGCAGCCATTCGACTAGCGGGGTCCGAGAGACCCAGTACTTC. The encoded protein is CTSSHSTSGVRETQYF.